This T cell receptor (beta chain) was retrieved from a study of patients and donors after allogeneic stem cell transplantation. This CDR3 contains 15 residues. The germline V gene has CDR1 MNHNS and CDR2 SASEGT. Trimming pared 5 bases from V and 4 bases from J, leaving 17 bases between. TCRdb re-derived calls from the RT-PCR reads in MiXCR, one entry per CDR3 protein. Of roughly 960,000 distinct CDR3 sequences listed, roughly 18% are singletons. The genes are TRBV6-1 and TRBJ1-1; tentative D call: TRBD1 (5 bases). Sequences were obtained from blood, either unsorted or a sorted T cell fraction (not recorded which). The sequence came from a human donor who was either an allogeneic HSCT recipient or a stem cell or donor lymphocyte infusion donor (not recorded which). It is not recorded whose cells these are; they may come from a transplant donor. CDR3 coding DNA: TGTGCCAGCAGTAACCCAAAAGGGGAGGGCACTGAAGCTTTCTTT. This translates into CASSNPKGEGTEAFF.